This T cell receptor (beta chain) was sequenced for a study of CD8+CD57+ T cells in acquired aplastic anemia listed by TCRdb under 2018. About the full investigation: Extracted DNA from sorted CD4+ and CD8+ cells averaged around 3.2 ug, ranging from about 0.18 to 27.4 ug.

Overall study outcomes, separate from this receptor: Although around 30 CD8+ CDR3 sequences were shared by patients and controls, these sequences appeared highly expressed in patients and within the immunodominant clones of patients. Between patients and healthy controls, no significant difference in CD8+ Simpson's diversity was found (P=0.060).

Profiling of TCR beta VDJ combinations and CDR3 sequences used genomic DNA as the template. TCR repertoire sequencing was run on an Illumina HiSeq 2000. The paper's data handling went like this. TRBV/TRBJ rearrangement plots, CDR3 size and DJ length profiles, and Simpson's diversity index were used to evaluate the repertoires. The most abundant DNA sequence in the deep sequencing data was defined as the immunodominant clone. CDR3 amino acid sequences were checked for sharing across subjects and were also compared against the VDJdb database and published repertoires. TCRdb handled the public reads itself, with Q25 trimming in fastp and clone calling in MiXCR, and kept productive beta chains. Rows with a matching CDR3 protein are joined into one entry that keeps the most common DNA and genes. TCRdb's processing, not the study's, gives the V and J calls here. Counted in this sample were 250,000 to 350,000 distinct CDR3 sequences; roughly half of them appeared once. In total, the top ten clones hold 7% to 9% of the sample.

TCR repertoires of sorted CD4+ and CD8+ blood T cells from severe aplastic anemia patients and healthy subjects were deep-sequenced in the study. Ficoll-Paque density gradient centrifugation was used to isolate peripheral blood mononuclear cells. Before DNA extraction, CD4+ and CD8+ T cells were sorted by FACS or by magnetic beads. For this clonotype: The specificity of this receptor is unknown. Per-base quality was not reported, and no clone a single base away is much larger than it.

The germline V gene yields KGHDR for CDR1 and SFDVKD for CDR2. Spanning cysteine to phenylalanine, the CDR3 consists of 16 amino acids. Only the CDR3 region is kept as DNA, spanning 48 bases read in frame from base 1. V is cut by 3 bases and J by 1 base, and the space between the germline ends is 12 bases. The specimen sequenced was sorted CD4+, CD8+, or CD8+CD57+ T cells (not recorded which) from PBMCs. Here the chain combines TRBV24-1 and TRBJ1-5; TRBD1 could be the D gene, as 6 bases match. The origin of this receptor is a human donor with severe aplastic anemia or a healthy control (not recorded which). The encoded CDR3 is CATSDEDRTSNQPQHF. The DNA sequence reads TGTGCCACCAGTGATGAAGACAGGACGAGCAATCAGCCCCAGCATTTT.